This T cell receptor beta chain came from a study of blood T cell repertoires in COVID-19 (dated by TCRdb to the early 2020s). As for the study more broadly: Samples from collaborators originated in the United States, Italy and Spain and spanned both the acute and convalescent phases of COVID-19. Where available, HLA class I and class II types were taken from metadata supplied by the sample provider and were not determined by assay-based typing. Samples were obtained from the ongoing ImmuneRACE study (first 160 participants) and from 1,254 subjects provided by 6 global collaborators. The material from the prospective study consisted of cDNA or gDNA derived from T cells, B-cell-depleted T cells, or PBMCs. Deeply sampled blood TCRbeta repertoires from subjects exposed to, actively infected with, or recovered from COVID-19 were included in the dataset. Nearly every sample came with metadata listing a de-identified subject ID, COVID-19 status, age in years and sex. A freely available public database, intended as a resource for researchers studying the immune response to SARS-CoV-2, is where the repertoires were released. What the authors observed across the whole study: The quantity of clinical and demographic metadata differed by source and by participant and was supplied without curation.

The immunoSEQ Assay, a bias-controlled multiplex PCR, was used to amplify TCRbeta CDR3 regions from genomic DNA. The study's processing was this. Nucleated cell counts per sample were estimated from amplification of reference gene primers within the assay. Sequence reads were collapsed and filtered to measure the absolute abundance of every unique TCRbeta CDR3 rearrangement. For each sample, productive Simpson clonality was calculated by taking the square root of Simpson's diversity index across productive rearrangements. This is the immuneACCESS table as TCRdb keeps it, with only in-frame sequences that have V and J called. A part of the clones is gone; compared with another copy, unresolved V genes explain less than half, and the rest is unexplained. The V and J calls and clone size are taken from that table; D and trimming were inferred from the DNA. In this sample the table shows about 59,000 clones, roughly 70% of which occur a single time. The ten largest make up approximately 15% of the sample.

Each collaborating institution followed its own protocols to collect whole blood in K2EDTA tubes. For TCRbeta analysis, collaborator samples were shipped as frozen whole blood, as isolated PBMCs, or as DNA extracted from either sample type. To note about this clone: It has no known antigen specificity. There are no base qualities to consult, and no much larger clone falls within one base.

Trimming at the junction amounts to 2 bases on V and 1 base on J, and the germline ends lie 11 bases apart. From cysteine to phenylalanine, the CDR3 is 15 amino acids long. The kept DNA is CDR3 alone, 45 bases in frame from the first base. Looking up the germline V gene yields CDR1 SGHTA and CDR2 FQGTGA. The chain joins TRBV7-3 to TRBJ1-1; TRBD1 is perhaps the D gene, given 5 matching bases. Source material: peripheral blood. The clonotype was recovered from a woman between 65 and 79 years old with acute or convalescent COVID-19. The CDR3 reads CASSLYGAANTEAFF. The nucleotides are TGTGCCAGCAGCTTATATGGGGCCGCGAACACTGAAGCTTTCTTT.